This TCR beta chain was obtained from a study of blood T cell repertoires in COVID-19. Study-level background: Acute and convalescent COVID-19 specimens originated in the United States, Italy and Spain. The analysed material was cDNA or gDNA that came from T cells, B-cell-depleted T cells, or PBMCs.

In the original analysis: The assay estimated nucleated cells by amplifying reference gene primers. The protocol was immunoSEQ multiplex PCR, while the TCRdb copy is restricted to in-frame clones and leaves out a portion. The V and J calls and clone size come from that table; D and trimming were worked out from the DNA. The table records some 330,000 clones, over 75% of them present only once. The receptor's source is a woman in her forties or fifties with active or convalescent COVID-19. Sequenced: peripheral blood.

The CDR3 loop reads CAWSNRGQGLDTQYF. CDR3 bases: TGTGCCTGGAGTAACAGGGGACAGGGATTGGATACGCAGTATTTT. V and J are TRBV30 and TRBJ2-3; 9 nucleotides match TRBD1. CDR3 length: 15 residues. Germline trimming cut 2 bases from V and 6 bases from J; bases unmatched to any gene: 9. Germline V gives CDR1 GTSNPN, CDR2 SVGIG (reference sequence).